What follows describes a single TCR beta chain. Time point noted: peripheral blood 6 weeks after treatment start. This specimen belongs to a study of PD-L1 blockade in urothelial cancer. Study-wide background: Most of the 29 patients were males with bladder-origin urothelial cancer. Each participant's history included 0 to 3 prior chemotherapy regimens. A median of approximately 150,000 T cells was found in the blood samples.

V dropped 4 bases and J dropped 8; count of bases not matched to a gene: 12. CDR3 length: 16 amino acids. The germline gives CDR1 SGHVS, CDR2 FQNEAQ. In each PCR, synthetic TCR analog templates were spiked in. Sequenced by immunoSEQ multiplex PCR; TCRdb stores in-frame clones only, minus some. The table includes some 120,000 clones, around 93% detected once. Source: PBMCs, taken around atezolizumab (anti-PD-L1) treatment. The V and J genes are TRBV7-8 and TRBJ2-1; 9 positions match TRBD2. The clonotype comes from a man aged 60 to 69 with urothelial cancer. The CDR3 DNA reads TGTGCCAGCAGCTCCCTGTATAGCGGGAGTTGGTATGAGCAGTTCTTC. Amino acids: CASSSLYSGSWYEQFF.